These 17 T cell receptor beta chains originate from one sample sequenced in a study of cytomegalovirus exposure and HLA in healthy donors. It was with 60 Vbeta and 13 Jbeta primers that the PCR ran. Profiled with immunoSEQ multiplex PCR; TCRdb holds only in-frame clones, not every one. This sample carries over 200,000 clones, about 80% of them seen once, and the ten largest clones take approximately 6%. Sequencing was done on a sample of PBMCs. These receptors were taken from a man in his forties in good health and CMV-seropositive.

This clone was detected a few times. The V and J genes are TRBV5-6 and TRBJ2-1; D remains unclear. The germline V and J ends were trimmed by 0 bases and 1 base, with 5 bases remaining between them. The CDR3 has 14 amino acids. CDR1 and CDR2 (germline): SGHDT, YYEEEE. CDR3 region: CASSLAASYNEQFF. The CDR3 bases are TGTGCCAGCAGCTTGGCCGCGTCCTACAATGAGCAGTTCTTC.

The rearrangement joins TRBV5-1 to TRBJ2-2; TRBD2 aligns across 15 bases. Germline assignment: CDR1 SGHRS and CDR2 YFSETQ. The CDR3 has 18 residues. With 4 bases clipped from V and 2 bases from J, the junction kept 6 bases outside the gene matches. Written as DNA, the CDR3 is TGCGCCAGCAGCATCGGACTAGCGGGAGGGTACAACACCGGGGAGCTGTTTTTT. Amino acids: CASSIGLAGGYNTGELFF. Full variable domain (rest looked up from reference TRBV5-1 and TRBJ2-2): KAGVTQTPRYLIKTRGQQVTLSCSPISGHRSVSWYQQTPGQGLQFLFEYFSETQRNKGNFPGRFSGRQFSNSRSEMNVSTLELGDSALYLCASSIGLAGGYNTGELFFGEGSRLTVL.

The chain joins TRBV19 to TRBJ1-2; a possible D gene is TRBD1 (5 bases). Trimming removed 5 bases from V and 7 bases from J, with 14 bases in between. This CDR3 spans 13 amino acids. The germline V gene encodes CDR1 LNHDA and CDR2 SQIVND (reference sequence). In nucleotides, the CDR3 is TGTGCCAGTAGTCCAAGGGGTGAAAGTGGCTACACCTTC. As protein: CASSPRGESGYTF.

This chain connects TRBV5-1 to TRBJ2-2, with a weak D call TRBD1 (6 bases). CDR1 is SGHRS and CDR2 is YFSETQ in the germline V gene. The CDR3 contains 15 residues. V shed 0 bases and J shed 6 bases, with 12 bases lying between them. The CDR3 is CASSLVGQKAGELFF. The DNA of the CDR3 is TGCGCCAGCAGCTTGGTGGGACAAAAGGCCGGGGAGCTGTTTTTT.

V and J are TRBV13 and TRBJ1-1, with 10 nucleotides matching TRBD1. J lost 4 bases, V lost 2 bases, and 7 bases had no gene match. Germline assignment: CDR1 PRHDT and CDR2 FYEKMQ (reference sequence). This CDR3 comprises 16 residues. CDR3 amino acids: CASSLTGTGDGTEAFF. As DNA, the CDR3 is TGTGCCAGCAGCTTAACGGGGACAGGGGATGGCACTGAAGCTTTCTTT.

This rearrangement joins TRBV29-1 to TRBJ1-2, with 9 nucleotides matching TRBD1. Germline V lookup: CDR1 SQVTM, CDR2 ANQGSEA. This CDR3 has 14 amino acids. The junction had 10 bases not matched to a gene; V was cut back by 4 bases and J by 7 bases. The CDR3 DNA reads as TGCAGCGTTGTACCGGGACAGGGAGCTGGTGGCTACACCTTC. The encoded protein is CSVVPGQGAGGYTF.

The genes are TRBV19 and TRBJ2-4; TRBD1 matches at 7 bases. CDR1 and CDR2 (germline): LNHDA, SQIVND (reference sequence). The CDR3 covers 15 residues. V trimming: 0 bases; J trimming: 2 bases; junction bases outside the gene matches: 1. The CDR3 DNA follows: TGTGCCAGTAGTATAGAAGGGGGCTCCAAAAACATTCAGTACTTC. Its protein is CASSIEGGSKNIQYF. Combining the CDR3 with reference TRBV19 and TRBJ2-4 gives the whole variable domain DGGITQSPKYLFRKEGQNVTLSCEQNLNHDAMYWYRQDPGQGLRLIYYSQIVNDFQKGDIAEGYSVSREKKESFPLTVTSAQKNPTAFYLCASSIEGGSKNIQYFGAGTRLSVL.

The CDR3 is CASRPTGSSYNEQFF. CDR3 in DNA: TGTGCCAGCAGGCCTACAGGGAGCTCCTACAATGAGCAGTTCTTC. The chain couples TRBV2 to TRBJ2-1; perhaps TRBD1 as D (6 bases). Deletions cut 6 bases from V and 0 bases from J, with 12 bases between. This CDR3 is built from 15 residues. In germline, CDR1 is SNHLY, CDR2 FYNNEI.

The chain combines TRBV6-5 with TRBJ2-1; 10 positions agree with TRBD2. Germline CDR1 and CDR2: MNHEY and SVGAGI. The CDR3 sequence is 16 residues long. Losses at the gene ends were 2 bases for V and 7 bases for J; bases not matched to a gene: 8. The CDR3 is CASSYRLAGVKNEQFF. The CDR3 region has the DNA TGTGCCAGCAGTTACCGCCTAGCGGGAGTTAAAAATGAGCAGTTCTTC.

The chain links TRBV7-9 to TRBJ2-7, with 9 bases lining up with TRBD1. This CDR3 has 13 residues. Germline V CDR1 and CDR2: SEHNR, FQNEAQ (reference sequence). The CDR3 loop is CSRGTGCSYEQYV. The CDR3 DNA reads as TGTTCCAGGGGGACAGGGTGCTCCTACGAGCAGTACGTC.

This clone was seen only once. This rearrangement joins TRBV5-1 to TRBJ2-2, with 9 bases matching TRBD2. The ends lost 4 bases at V and 3 bases at J; junction bases unmatched: 7. The CDR3 has 16 amino acids. The germline gives CDR1 SGHRS, CDR2 YFSETQ. CDR3 bases: TGCGCCAGCAGCCCTACTAGCGGGTCCTACACCGGGGAGCTGTTTTTT. The encoded protein is CASSPTSGSYTGELFF.

The chain employs TRBV29-1 and TRBJ1-2; D might be TRBD1 (6 bases). The V end lost 7 bases, the J end lost 10 bases, and 16 bases lay between the germline ends. The CDR3 covers 11 residues. CDR1 and CDR2 from the germline V gene are SQVTM and ANQGSEA. The CDR3: CSETKQGAYTF. In nucleotides, the CDR3 is TGCAGCGAGACAAAACAGGGTGCCTACACCTTC. The whole variable domain, remainder taken from reference TRBV29-1 and TRBJ1-2, is SAVISQKPSRDICQRGTSLTIQCQVDSQVTMMFWYRQQPGQSLTLIATANQGSEATYESGFVIDKFPISRPNLTFSTLTVSNMSPEDSSIYLCSETKQGAYTFGSGTRLTVV.

Notes on this clone: The sample holds other DNA sequences that translate to the same CDR3. The chain joins TRBV7-9 to TRBJ1-1, with TRBD1 as a possible D gene (5 bases). CDR1 and CDR2 (germline): SEHNR, FQNEAQ (reference sequence). The CDR3 runs to 14 residues. Trimming cost V 5 bases and J 5 bases, with 15 bases left between them. The CDR3, as DNA: TGTGCCAGCAGCCCGAGCGGGGGTAATACTGAAGCTTTCTTT. Its translation is CASSPSGGNTEAFF.

J is TRBJ2-5 and V is TRBV15, with TRBD1 matching over 9 bases. The trim removed 0 bases at V and 4 bases at J, leaving 6 bases unmatched. The CDR3 loop spans 16 amino acids. Germline V gene lookup returns CDR1 LNHNV and CDR2 YYDKDF (reference sequence). CDR3 coding DNA: TGTGCCACCAGCAGAGAATTGAGACAGGGGGTAGAGACCCAGTACTTC. Translating it yields CATSRELRQGVETQYF. The full variable domain, rest sourced from reference TRBV15 and TRBJ2-5, is DAMVIQNPRYQVTQFGKPVTLSCSQTLNHNVMYWYQQKSSQAPKLLFHYYDKDFNNEADTPDNFQSRRPNTSFCFLDIRSPGLGDTAMYLCATSRELRQGVETQYFGPGTRLLVL.

This chain connects TRBV27 to TRBJ1-2; 8 bases line up with TRBD1. The CDR3 contains 13 residues. Germline V CDR1 and CDR2: MNHEY, SMNVEV (reference sequence). The junction had 3 bases not matched to a gene; V was cut back by 4 bases and J by 5 bases. CDR3 sequence: CASSSDRDYGYTF. CDR3 in DNA: TGTGCCAGCAGTTCGGACAGGGATTATGGCTACACCTTC.

This sequence joins TRBV28 and TRBJ1-1; D gene unclear. This CDR3 has 11 residues. Germline V gives CDR1 MDHEN, CDR2 SYDVKM. V lost 5 bases and J lost 11, with 12 bases in between. This CDR3 is CASSGRWEAFF. The CDR3 nucleotides are TGTGCCAGCAGTGGACGGTGGGAGGCTTTCTTT.

This clone was recorded only once. The CDR3, as DNA: TGTGCCAGCAGTGCCCCACTCGATGCAAACCCGATTTCCTCCTACAATGAGCAGTTCTTC. Encoded protein: CASSAPLDANPISSYNEQFF. This chain uses TRBV6-4 with TRBJ2-1; D unclear. Trimming removed 4 bases from V and 0 bases from J, with 25 bases in between. This CDR3 comprises 20 residues. Germline V lookup: CDR1 MRHNA, CDR2 SNTAGT.